The entry that follows covers one T cell receptor (beta chain) sequence. This clone was recorded once. Its binding antigen is unknown. No clone much larger than this one lies a single base away; base qualities are absent. This entry is derived from a study of blood T cell repertoires in COVID-19 (dated by TCRdb to 2020 to 2022). As for the study more broadly: The collaborator samples originated in the United States, Italy and Spain and spanned the acute and convalescent phases of COVID-19. The prospective study material was composed of cDNA or gDNA derived from T cells, B-cell-depleted T cells, or PBMCs. Subjects who had been exposed to COVID-19, were actively infected with it, or had recovered from it provided the deeply sampled blood TCRbeta repertoires that made up the dataset. The repertoires were released in a freely available public database meant as a resource for research on the immune response to SARS-CoV-2. Samples were obtained from the ongoing ImmuneRACE study (first 160 participants) and from 950 to 1,500 subjects provided by 6 global collaborators. Sample metadata almost always included a de-identified subject ID, COVID-19 status, age in years and sex. Where available, HLA class I and class II types were obtained from metadata supplied by the sample provider rather than from assay-based typing. Study-wide conclusions, independent of this receptor: How much clinical and demographic metadata was included differed by source and by participant, and the metadata was provided uncurated.

Collaborating institutions collected whole blood in K2EDTA tubes following their own protocols. For TCRbeta analysis, collaborators shipped samples in one of three forms: frozen whole blood, isolated PBMCs, or DNA extracted from either of those sample types. Via the germline V gene (reference sequence), CDR1 is MNHEY and CDR2 SMNVEV. The CDR3 starts with the cysteine, ends with the phenylalanine, and has 14 residues. Kept here is only the CDR3 DNA, which spans 42 bases and is read in frame from base 1. Relative to germline, V is missing 5 bases and J is missing 8 bases, with 10 bases of the junction outside any gene match. TCRbeta CDR3 regions were amplified from genomic DNA by means of the immunoSEQ Assay, a bias-controlled multiplex PCR. The paper's processing steps were these. Within the assay, amplification of reference gene primers was used to estimate how many nucleated cells each sample contained. To quantify the absolute abundance of each unique TCRbeta CDR3 rearrangement, sequence reads were collapsed and filtered. For each sample, productive Simpson clonality was calculated as the square root of Simpson's diversity index across productive rearrangements. Not all clones reach the TCRdb copy of this immuneACCESS table, which keeps in-frame sequences only. Checked studies attribute under half of the gap to unresolved V genes and leave the rest unexplained. V, J and clone size derive from that table, while D and trimming were established from the DNA sequence. The sample data list about 250,000 clones, and around four fifths of these were observed just once. Of the sample, 8.6% is held by the ten largest clones.

Material: peripheral blood. This TCR was recovered from a man between 35 and 55 years old with active or convalescent COVID-19. This chain joins TRBV27 to TRBJ1-2, with 8 middle bases fitting TRBD1. The CDR3 corresponds to CASSAGTGAGGYTF. The base sequence is TGTGCCAGCAGTGCGGGGACAGGAGCGGGGGGCTACACCTTC.